One sample yielded the 13 T cell receptor beta chains listed below, sequenced in a study of T cells in localized non-small cell lung cancer (dated by TCRdb to the early 2020s). Library prep was done by the immunoSEQ multiplex PCR assay. TCRdb stores this immuneACCESS table with in-frame sequences only. Part of the clones is absent; in the studies checked, under half of the shortfall reflects unresolved V genes, and no reason is known for the rest. Across this sample there are roughly 32,000 clones, with roughly 86% seen only once. The ten largest clones capture 4.2% of the sample. The specimen comprised peripheral blood mononuclear cells, sampled before any cancer treatment. The receptors shown here come from a woman aged 35 to 75 with stage III lung adenocarcinoma.

The gene calls are TRBV7-6 and TRBJ1-4; tentative D call: TRBD1 (6 bases). Germline lookup yields CDR1 SGHVS and CDR2 FNYEAQ. Trimming left V 1 base short and J 11 bases short, with 17 bases between. This CDR3 is 15 amino acids long. CDR3 protein: CASSLGRTRGNKLFF. The CDR3 DNA follows: TGTGCCAGCAGCTTAGGGAGAACTAGGGGGAACAAACTGTTTTTT.

The chain uses TRBV5-1 and TRBJ2-3; no clear D gene. Germline lookup yields CDR1 SGHRS and CDR2 YFSETQ. The CDR3 contains 16 residues. Trimming shortened V by 0 bases and J by 0 bases, and 11 bases separated the two germline ends. CDR3 nucleotide sequence: TGCGCCAGCAGCTTGGGCGGCGGCACTAGCACAGATACGCAGTATTTT. Translating it yields CASSLGGGTSTDTQYF.

This chain links TRBV5-4 with TRBJ1-3; D uncertain. This CDR3 contains 14 residues. Germline lookup yields CDR1 SGHNT and CDR2 YYREEE (reference sequence). Trimming took off 3 bases at V and 0 bases at J, with 7 bases between the two ends. DNA for the CDR3: TGTGCCAGCAGCTCAGCGTCCTCTGGAAACACCATATATTTT. Translating it yields CASSSASSGNTIYF.

This clone has just a few counts. The CDR3 here is CASSFRGYAKMNTEAFF. The CDR3 DNA follows: TGTGCCAGCAGCTTCCGAGGGTATGCTAAGATGAACACTGAAGCTTTCTTT. The genes are TRBV5-8 and TRBJ1-1; the D is unclear. CDR3 size: 17 residues. In germline, CDR1 is SGHTS, CDR2 YDEGEE. The V end lost 2 bases, the J end lost 0 bases, and 17 bases lay between the germline ends.

This clone was recorded only once. The rearrangement uses TRBV27 and TRBJ1-2; D gene unclear. The germline V gene encodes CDR1 MNHEY and CDR2 SMNVEV (reference sequence). CDR3 length: 14 residues. The ends were cut back, 5 bases at V and 2 bases at J, with 12 bases in the middle. For the CDR3, the DNA is TGTGCCAGCAGTACCCGCGTTGAGAACTATGGCTACACCTTC. Its protein is CASSTRVENYGYTF.

The chain has TRBV7-9 and TRBJ1-2; D is unresolved. Trimming stripped 1 base from V and 5 bases from J, with 8 bases between. This CDR3 has 13 residues. Germline V gene sequence: CDR1 SEHNR, CDR2 FQNEAQ (reference sequence). The CDR3: CASSLGVGYGYTF. CDR3 coding DNA: TGTGCCAGCAGCTTAGGGGTCGGATATGGCTACACCTTC.

The chain has TRBV5-1 and TRBJ2-1, with D maybe TRBD1 (6 bases). This CDR3 is built from 15 residues. Trimming took off 0 bases at V and 1 base at J, with 8 bases between the two ends. CDR1 is SGHRS and CDR2 is YFSETQ in the germline V gene. The CDR3 coding sequence is TGCGCCAGCAGCTTGGAAACAGGGTCCTACAATGAGCAGTTCTTC. This codes for CASSLETGSYNEQFF.

Only a few counts were recorded for this clone. V usage is TRBV12-5 and J usage is TRBJ1-4; D is unclear. With 2 bases removed from V and 4 bases from J, the gap between germline ends came to 11 bases. The CDR3 is 15 amino acids. In germline, CDR1 is LGHNT, CDR2 FRNRAP. CDR3 residues: CASGLPRVLNEKLFF. For the CDR3, the DNA is TGTGCTAGTGGTTTGCCCCGAGTCCTTAATGAAAAACTGTTTTTT. The full variable domain, its missing parts supplied by reference TRBV12-5 and TRBJ1-4, is DARVTQTPRHKVTEMGQEVTMRCQPILGHNTVFWYRQTMMQGLELLAYFRNRAPLDDSGMPKDRFSAEMPDATLATLKIQPSEPRDSAVYFCASGLPRVLNEKLFFGSGTQLSVL.

The chain carries TRBV6-4 and TRBJ1-5; D is perhaps TRBD1 (5 bases). The CDR3 sequence is 14 residues long. Trimming stripped 1 base from V and 7 bases from J, with 11 bases between. CDR1 MRHNA and CDR2 SNTAGT come from the germline V gene. The CDR3 here is CASSDLLGTQPQHF. The DNA for the CDR3 is TGTGCCAGCAGTGACTTGTTAGGGACCCAGCCCCAGCATTTT.

The chain employs TRBV11-2 and TRBJ1-1; D is perhaps TRBD1 (5 bases). V lost 1 base and J 4 bases, leaving 7 bases between the germline ends. Germline V CDR1 and CDR2: SGHAT, FQNNGV. The CDR3 sequence is 13 residues long. The CDR3 is CASSLAGGTEAFF. CDR3 sequence (DNA): TGTGCCAGCAGCTTAGCGGGGGGCACTGAAGCTTTCTTT.

The chain recombines TRBV5-4 with TRBJ1-2; D unclear. CDR1 and CDR2 (germline): SGHNT, YYREEE (reference sequence). This CDR3 is 15 amino acids long. The V and J ends lost 4 bases and 0 bases respectively, with 13 bases between them. The CDR3 nucleotides are TGTGCCAGCAGCGGAGGCCCTACTTCTAACTATGGCTACACCTTC. Translation: CASSGGPTSNYGYTF.

This chain links TRBV6-5 with TRBJ1-3; 8 nucleotides line up with TRBD1. Looked up from germline, CDR1 is MNHEY and CDR2 is SVGAGI. The V gene end was trimmed by 6 bases and the J gene end by 3 bases; junction bases not matched to a gene: 7. The CDR3 has 15 residues. This CDR3 is CASSPRGQVGNTIYF. In DNA, the CDR3 is TGTGCCAGCAGCCCCAGGGGGCAAGTTGGAAACACCATATATTTT.

This chain connects TRBV29-1 to TRBJ2-2; weak D call: TRBD1 (6 bases). Germline V gene lookup returns CDR1 SQVTM and CDR2 ANQGSEA. Trimming removed 8 bases from V and 4 bases from J, with 11 bases in between. CDR3 size: 12 residues. The CDR3 DNA is TGCAGCCCCAGGGGCCCCACCGGGGAGCTGTTTTTT. Translating it yields CSPRGPTGELFF.